The 2 T cell receptor beta chains listed next were all sequenced from one sample in a study of blood T cell repertoires in COVID-19. The method was immunoSEQ multiplex PCR; TCRdb's version includes in-frame clones alone and lacks a portion of them. The profile shows 55,000 to 75,000 clones, 60% to 75% of them singletons. Sequenced: peripheral blood. Source of these receptors: an older woman with acute or convalescent COVID-19.

V gene TRBV12-3 or TRBV12-4 combines with J gene TRBJ1-6; a weak D match, TRBD1 (5 bases). V was clipped by 4 bases and J by 10 bases, with 11 bases between them. The CDR3 totals 13 residues. This chain's CDR3 is CASSWGEKSPLHF. The CDR3 nucleotides read TGTGCCAGCAGTTGGGGGGAGAAATCACCCCTCCACTTT.

The V call is TRBV29-1, the J call TRBJ2-2, with TRBD1 matching over 7 bases. Germline V gene data show CDR1 as SQVTM and CDR2 as ANQGSEA. The CDR3 covers 14 residues. V lost 4 bases and J lost 1; bases outside the gene matches: 3. The CDR3 coding sequence is TGCAGCGTTGCAGGGGGTAGGAACACCGGGGAGCTGTTTTTT. Its translation is CSVAGGRNTGELFF.